This T cell receptor beta chain was observed in a study of patients and donors after allogeneic stem cell transplantation. V shed 8 bases and J shed 0 bases, with 9 bases lying between them. The germline V gene has CDR1 SNHLY and CDR2 FYNNEI. This CDR3 has 13 residues. MiXCR, applied by TCRdb to the RT-PCR reads, yields one record per CDR3 protein. The sample includes more than 850,000 distinct CDR3 sequences, about 20% seen only once; the top ten take 5% to 6.5%. This clonotype has a handful of counts. Sequencing was carried out using blood, either unsorted or a sorted T cell fraction (not recorded which). This clonotype was obtained from a human donor who was either an allogeneic HSCT recipient or a stem cell or donor lymphocyte infusion donor (not recorded which). It is not recorded whose cells these are; they may come from a transplant donor. The chain combines TRBV2 with TRBJ2-3; D uncertain. This CDR3 reads CASGPASTDTQYF. In nucleotides, the CDR3 is TGTGCCAGCGGTCCGGCTAGCACAGATACGCAGTATTTT.